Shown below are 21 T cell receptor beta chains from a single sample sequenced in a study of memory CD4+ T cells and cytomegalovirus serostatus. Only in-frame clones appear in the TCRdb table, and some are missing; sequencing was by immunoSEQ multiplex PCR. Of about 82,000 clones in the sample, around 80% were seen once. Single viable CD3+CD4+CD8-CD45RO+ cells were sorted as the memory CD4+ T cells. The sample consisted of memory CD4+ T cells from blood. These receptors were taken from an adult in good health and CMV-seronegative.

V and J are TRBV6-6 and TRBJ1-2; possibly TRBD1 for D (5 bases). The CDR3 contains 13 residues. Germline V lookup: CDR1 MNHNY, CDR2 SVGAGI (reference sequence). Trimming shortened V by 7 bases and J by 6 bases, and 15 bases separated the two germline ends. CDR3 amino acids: CASISRGRNGYTF. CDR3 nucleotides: TGTGCCAGCATCTCACGGGGGAGGAATGGCTACACCTTC.

The CDR3 nucleotides read TGTGCCAGCAGCTTAGAAGGCAGGATGGGGACTGAAGCTTTCTTT. Protein product: CASSLEGRMGTEAFF. The rearrangement joins TRBV11-2 to TRBJ1-1; D uncertain. V lost 0 bases and J lost 5, with 13 bases in between. CDR1 is SGHAT and CDR2 is FQNNGV in the germline V gene. The CDR3 runs 15 residues.

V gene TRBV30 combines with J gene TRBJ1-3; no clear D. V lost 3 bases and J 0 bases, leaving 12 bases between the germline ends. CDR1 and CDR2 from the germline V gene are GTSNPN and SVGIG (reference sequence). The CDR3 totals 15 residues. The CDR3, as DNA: TGTGCCTGGAGCCGCGGGTTGGGCTCTGGAAACACCATATATTTT. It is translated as CAWSRGLGSGNTIYF.

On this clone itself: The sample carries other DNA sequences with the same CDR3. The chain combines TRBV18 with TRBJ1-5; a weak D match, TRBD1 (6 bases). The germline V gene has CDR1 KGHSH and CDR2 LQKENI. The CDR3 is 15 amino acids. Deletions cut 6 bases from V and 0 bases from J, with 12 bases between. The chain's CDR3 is CASSPQGNSNQPQHF. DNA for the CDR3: TGTGCCAGCTCCCCCCAGGGGAATAGCAATCAGCCCCAGCATTTT.

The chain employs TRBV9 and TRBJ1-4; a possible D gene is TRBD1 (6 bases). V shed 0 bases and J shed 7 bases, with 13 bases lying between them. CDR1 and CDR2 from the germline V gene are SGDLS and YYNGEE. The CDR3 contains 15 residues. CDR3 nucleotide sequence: TGTGCCAGCAGCGTAGCTTCAGGGGAGGCTGAAAAACTGTTTTTT. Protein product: CASSVASGEAEKLFF.

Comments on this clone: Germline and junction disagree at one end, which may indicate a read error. The CDR3 DNA sequence: TGTGCCAGCCGTGACAGTTTTAACTATGGCTACACCTTC. This translates into CASRDSFNYGYTF. The chain has TRBV25-1 and TRBJ1-2, with a tentative D call TRBD1 (5 bases). CDR1 and CDR2 (germline): MGHDK, SYGVNS. The length of the CDR3 is 13 residues.

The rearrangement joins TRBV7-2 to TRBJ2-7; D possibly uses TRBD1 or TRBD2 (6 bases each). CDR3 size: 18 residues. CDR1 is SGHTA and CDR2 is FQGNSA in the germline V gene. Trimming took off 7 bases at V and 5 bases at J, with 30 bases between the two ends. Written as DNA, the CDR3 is TGTGCCAGCACCACAACGGGCGGTGGGGTCGGGGGCCGGGACGAGCAGTACTTC. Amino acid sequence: CASTTTGGGVGGRDEQYF. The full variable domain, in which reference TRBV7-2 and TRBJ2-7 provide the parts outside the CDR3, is GAGVSQSPSNKVTEKGKDVELRCDPISGHTALYWYRQSLGQGLEFLIYFQGNSAPDKSGLPSDRFSAERTGGSVSTLTIQRTQQEDSAVYLCASTTTGGGVGGRDEQYFGPGTRLTVT.

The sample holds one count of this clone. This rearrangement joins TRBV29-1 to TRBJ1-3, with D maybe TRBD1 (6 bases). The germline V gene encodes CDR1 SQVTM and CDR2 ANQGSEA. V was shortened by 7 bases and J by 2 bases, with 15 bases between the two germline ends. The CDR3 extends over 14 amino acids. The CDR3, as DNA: TGCAGCGCCTCCTTCCGGGGGCCTGGAAACACCATATATTTT. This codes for CSASFRGPGNTIYF.

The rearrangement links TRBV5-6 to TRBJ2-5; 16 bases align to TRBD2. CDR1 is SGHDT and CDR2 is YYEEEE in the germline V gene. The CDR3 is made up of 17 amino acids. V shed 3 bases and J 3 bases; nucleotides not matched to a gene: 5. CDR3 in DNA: TGTGCCAGCAGCTGGCCCGGGACTAGCGGGGGGGAAGAGACCCAGTACTTC. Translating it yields CASSWPGTSGGEETQYF. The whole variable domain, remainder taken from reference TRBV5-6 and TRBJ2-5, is DAGVTQSPTHLIKTRGQQVTLRCSPKSGHDTVSWYQQALGQGPQFIFQYYEEEERQRGNFPDRFSGHQFPNYSSELNVNALLLGDSALYLCASSWPGTSGGEETQYFGPGTRLLVL.

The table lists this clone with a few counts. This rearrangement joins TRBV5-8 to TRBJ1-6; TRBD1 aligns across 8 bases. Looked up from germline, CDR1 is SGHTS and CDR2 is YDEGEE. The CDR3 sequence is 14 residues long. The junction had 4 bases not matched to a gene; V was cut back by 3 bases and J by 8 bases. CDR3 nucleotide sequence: TGTGCCAGCAGCTGGGGACAGGCAGATTCACCCCTCCACTTT. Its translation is CASSWGQADSPLHF. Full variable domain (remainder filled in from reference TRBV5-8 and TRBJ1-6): EAGVTQSPTHLIKTRGQQATLRCSPISGHTSVYWYQQALGLGLQFLLWYDEGEERNRGNFPPRFSGRQFPNYSSELNVNALELEDSALYLCASSWGQADSPLHFGNGTRLTVT.

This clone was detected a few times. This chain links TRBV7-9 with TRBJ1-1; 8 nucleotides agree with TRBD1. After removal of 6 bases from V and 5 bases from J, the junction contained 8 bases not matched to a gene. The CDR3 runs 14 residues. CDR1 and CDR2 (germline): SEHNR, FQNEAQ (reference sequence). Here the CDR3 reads CASSDQGAGTEAFF. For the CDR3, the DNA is TGTGCCAGCAGTGACCAGGGGGCGGGAACTGAAGCTTTCTTT. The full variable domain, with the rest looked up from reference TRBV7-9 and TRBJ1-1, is DTGVSQNPRHKITKRGQNVTFRCDPISEHNRLYWYRQTLGQGPEFLTYFQNEAQLEKSRLLSDRFSAERPKGSFSTLEIQRTEQGDSAMYLCASSDQGAGTEAFFGQGTRLTVV.

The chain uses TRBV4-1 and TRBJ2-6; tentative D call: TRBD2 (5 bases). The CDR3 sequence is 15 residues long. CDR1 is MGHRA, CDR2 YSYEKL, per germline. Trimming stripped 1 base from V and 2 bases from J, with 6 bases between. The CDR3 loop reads CASSQGGTGANVLTF. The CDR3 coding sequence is TGCGCCAGCAGCCAAGGAGGGACTGGGGCCAACGTCCTGACTTTC.

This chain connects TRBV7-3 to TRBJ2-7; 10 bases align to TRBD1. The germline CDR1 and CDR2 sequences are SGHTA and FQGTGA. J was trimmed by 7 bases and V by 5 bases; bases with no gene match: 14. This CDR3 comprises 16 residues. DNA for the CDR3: TGTGCCAGCAGCCCGGGAACTGTAGACAGGGGGCGAGAGCAGTACTTC. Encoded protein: CASSPGTVDRGREQYF.

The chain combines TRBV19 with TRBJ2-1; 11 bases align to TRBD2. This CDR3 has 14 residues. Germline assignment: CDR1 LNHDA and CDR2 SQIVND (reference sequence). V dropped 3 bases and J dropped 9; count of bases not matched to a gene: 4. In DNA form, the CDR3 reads TGTGCCAGTAGTATTAGCGGGGGGGCAGTTGAGCAGTTCTTC. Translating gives CASSISGGAVEQFF.

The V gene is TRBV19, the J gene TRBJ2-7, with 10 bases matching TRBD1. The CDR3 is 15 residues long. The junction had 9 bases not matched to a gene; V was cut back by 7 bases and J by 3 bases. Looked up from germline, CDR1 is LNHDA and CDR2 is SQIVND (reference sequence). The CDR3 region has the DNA TGTGCCAGTACCTCCGGGGGACAGGGGATCTACGAGCAGTACTTC. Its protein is CASTSGGQGIYEQYF.

The CDR3 protein is CASSGQGATEAFF. CDR3 nucleotides: TGTGCCAGCAGCGGACAGGGGGCAACTGAAGCTTTCTTT. The gene calls are TRBV7-6 and TRBJ1-1; 11 nucleotides agree with TRBD1. Germline V lookup: CDR1 SGHVS, CDR2 FNYEAQ. This CDR3 comprises 13 residues. The junction had 1 base not matched to a gene; V was cut back by 5 bases and J by 5 bases. Full variable domain (missing parts from reference TRBV7-6 and TRBJ1-1): GAGVSQSPRYKVTKRGQDVALRCDPISGHVSLYWYRQALGQGPEFLTYFNYEAQQDKSGLPNDRFSAERPEGSISTLTIQRTEQRDSAMYRCASSGQGATEAFFGQGTRLTVV.

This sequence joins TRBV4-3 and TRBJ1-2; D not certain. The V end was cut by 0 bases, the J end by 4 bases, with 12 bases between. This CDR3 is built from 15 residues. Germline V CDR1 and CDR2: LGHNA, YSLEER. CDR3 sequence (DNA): TGCGCCAGCAGCCAAGACGTCGGCACGGGCTATGGCTACACCTTC. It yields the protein CASSQDVGTGYGYTF.

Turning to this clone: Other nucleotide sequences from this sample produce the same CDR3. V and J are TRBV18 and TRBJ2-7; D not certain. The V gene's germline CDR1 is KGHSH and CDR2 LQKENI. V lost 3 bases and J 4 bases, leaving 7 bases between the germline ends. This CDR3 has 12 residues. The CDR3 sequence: CASSPPTYEQYF. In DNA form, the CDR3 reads TGTGCCAGCTCACCTCCGACTTACGAGCAGTACTTC.

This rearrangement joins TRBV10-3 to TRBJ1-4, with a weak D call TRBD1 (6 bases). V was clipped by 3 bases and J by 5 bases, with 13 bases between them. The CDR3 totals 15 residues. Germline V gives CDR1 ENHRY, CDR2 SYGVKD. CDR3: CAISEWGGRNEKLFF. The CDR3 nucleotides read TGTGCCATCAGTGAATGGGGGGGGCGCAATGAAAAACTGTTTTTT.

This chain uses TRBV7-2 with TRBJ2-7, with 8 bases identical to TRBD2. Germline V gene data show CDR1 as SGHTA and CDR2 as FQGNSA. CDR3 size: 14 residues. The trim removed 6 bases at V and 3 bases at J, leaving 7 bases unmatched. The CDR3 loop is CASRIGGAVYEQYF. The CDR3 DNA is TGTGCCAGCAGAATCGGGGGGGCCGTCTACGAGCAGTACTTC.

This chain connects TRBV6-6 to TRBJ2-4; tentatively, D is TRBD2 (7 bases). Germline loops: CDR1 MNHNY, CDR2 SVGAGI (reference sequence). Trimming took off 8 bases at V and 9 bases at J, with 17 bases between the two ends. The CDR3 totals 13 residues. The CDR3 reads CASFMGGGGIQYF. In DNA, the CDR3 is TGTGCCAGCTTTATGGGGGGCGGGGGCATTCAGTACTTC.